This T cell receptor beta chain was recorded in a study of blood T cell repertoires in COVID-19. Whole-study context: The analysed material was cDNA or gDNA that came from T cells, B-cell-depleted T cells, or PBMCs.

The germline gives CDR1 SGHRS, CDR2 YFSETQ. CDR3 length equals 14 residues. V was trimmed by 5 bases and J by 0 bases, leaving 9 bases between them. Original processing methods: The authors estimated nucleated cell counts from reference gene primer amplification. The table came from immunoSEQ multiplex PCR; TCRdb's copy has only in-frame clones and leaves some out. D and trimming come from the DNA, and the V and J calls and clone size come from that table. The sample lists fewer than 85,000 clones, about three quarters occurring once. Concerning this clone itself: This sample also contains other DNA sequences that code for the same CDR3.

This sequence originates from an elderly woman with active or convalescent COVID-19. Sequencing was done on a sample of peripheral blood. V is TRBV5-1 and J is TRBJ1-3; no reliable D call. The CDR3 nucleotides read TGCGCCAGCAGTCTTGATAGCTCTGGAAACACCATATATTTT. This translates into CASSLDSSGNTIYF. The complete variable domain, with remaining parts taken from reference TRBV5-1 and TRBJ1-3, reads KAGVTQTPRYLIKTRGQQVTLSCSPISGHRSVSWYQQTPGQGLQFLFEYFSETQRNKGNFPGRFSGRQFSNSRSEMNVSTLELGDSALYLCASSLDSSGNTIYFGEGSWLTVV.